This is a list of T cell receptor beta chains from one sample in a study of patients and donors after allogeneic stem cell transplantation. MiXCR, run by TCRdb on the RT-PCR reads, gives a single entry per CDR3 protein. The sample holds about 110,000 distinct CDR3 sequences, roughly 35% seen once. The sequencing input was blood, either unsorted or a sorted T cell fraction (not recorded which). These receptors were obtained from a human donor who was either an allogeneic HSCT recipient or a stem cell or donor lymphocyte infusion donor (not recorded which). It is not recorded whose cells these are; they may come from a transplant donor. The conserved cysteine and the conserved F or W are not part of the CDR3 here. D genes are given only for firm matches.

J gene: TRBJ2-2; V gene: TRBV18; D gene: -; CDR3 protein: ASSPSLGGTATGELF
J gene: TRBJ1-3; V gene: TRBV2; D gene: -; CDR3 protein: ASSASYVGNGNTIY
J gene: TRBJ2-1; V gene: TRBV20-1; D gene: -; CDR3 protein: SARDLGQVHNEQF
J gene: TRBJ2-3; V gene: TRBV28; D gene: -; CDR3 protein: ASSLRSADTQY
J gene: TRBJ1-1; V gene: TRBV18; D gene: -; CDR3 protein: ASSPTGMNTEAF
J gene: TRBJ1-5; V gene: TRBV12-5; D gene: -; CDR3 protein: ASGLIPGRNQPQH
J gene: TRBJ1-4; V gene: TRBV9; D gene: -; CDR3 protein: ASSVGPLNEKLF
J gene: TRBJ2-1; V gene: TRBV20-1; D gene: -; CDR3 protein: SAQRTSYNEQF
J gene: TRBJ2-4; V gene: TRBV6-5; D gene: TRBD2; CDR3 protein: ASSYASGLAKNIQY
J gene: TRBJ2-2; V gene: TRBV4-2; D gene: -; CDR3 protein: ASSQGTLNTGELF
J gene: TRBJ1-1; V gene: TRBV27; D gene: TRBD1; CDR3 protein: ASSLGQGAAF
J gene: TRBJ2-3; V gene: TRBV15; D gene: -; CDR3 protein: ATKYGFQGSSTDTQY
J gene: TRBJ1-5; V gene: TRBV6-2/TRBV6-3; D gene: TRBD1; CDR3 protein: ASRRTGGWELNQPQH
J gene: TRBJ2-7; V gene: TRBV20-1; D gene: -; CDR3 protein: SARDRAAAPLGEQY